These T cell receptor beta chains were read from a single sample in a study of cytomegalovirus exposure and HLA in healthy donors. The assay was immunoSEQ multiplex PCR, and TCRdb's table has in-frame clones only and misses some. The repertoire has 60,000 to 70,000 clones, 60% to 80% of them found once; the top ten carry 17%. Sequenced input: PBMCs. The receptors come from a man aged 40-49 years in good health and CMV-seropositive. The CDR3 runs from the conserved cysteine through the conserved F or W. The D gene is left open where the match is weak. Expanded clones are given a class, and other clones once, few, many or no size at all.

TRBV20-1,NA,NA,11,TRBJ2-3,TGCAGTGCTAGAGATACACATACGCAGTATTTT,CSARDTHTQYF
TRBV5-1,TRBD2,NA,14,TRBJ2-7,TGCGCCAGCAGCACCCGACTAGCGGGACACGAGCAGTACTTC,CASSTRLAGHEQYF
TRBV5-4,NA,NA,13,TRBJ1-1,TGTGCCAGCAGCCCTGACATAATCACTGAAGCTTTCTTT,CASSPDIITEAFF
TRBV6-5,NA,NA,11,TRBJ1-5,TGTGCCAGCAGGGGGCCTGGGCCCCAGCATTTT,CASRGPGPQHF
TRBV19,TRBD1,NA,17,TRBJ1-2,TGTGCCAGTAGTACGTCCGGGACAGGGTTTTTTGGCTATGGCTACACCTTC,CASSTSGTGFFGYGYTF
TRBV6-1,NA,NA,13,TRBJ2-7,TGTGCCAGCAGTGAGGGCCAACGCTACGAGCAGTACTTC,CASSEGQRYEQYF
TRBV19,TRBD2,NA,16,TRBJ2-1,TGTGCCAGTAGTCCCTCGACTAGCGGGGGCTACAATGAGCAGTTCTTC,CASSPSTSGGYNEQFF
TRBV15,NA,NA,16,TRBJ2-5,TGTGCCACCAGCAGAGGGGAGGGGGGGCCCCAAGAGACCCAGTACTTC,CATSRGEGGPQETQYF
TRBV7-9,NA,NA,12,TRBJ2-7,TGTTCCAGCAGCTTAGGAGATTCAGAGCAGTACTTC,CSSSLGDSEQYF
TRBV16,TRBD1,NA,15,TRBJ1-4,TGTGCCAGCAGCCGCCAGGGGGTCCCTAATGAAAAACTGTTTTTT,CASSRQGVPNEKLFF
TRBV7-9,TRBD1,NA,15,TRBJ1-4,TGTGCCAGCAGCTCTGCAGGGGGATCTAATGAAAAACTGTTTTTT,CASSSAGGSNEKLFF
TRBV30,TRBD1,NA,14,TRBJ2-7,TGTGCCTGGGATACCGGACAGGGGCCCTACGAGCAGTACTTC,CAWDTGQGPYEQYF
TRBV5-1,NA,NA,16,TRBJ2-3,TGCGCCAGCAGCTTACGGGCCACCGGGGGCACAGATACGCAGTATTTT,CASSLRATGGTDTQYF
TRBV7-2,TRBD2,NA,15,TRBJ2-2,TGTGCCAGCAGCTCTAGCGGGTTCAACACCGGGGAGCTGTTTTTT,CASSSSGFNTGELFF
TRBV29-1,TRBD1,NA,15,TRBJ2-3,TGCAGCGGAAGTGGGACAGGCGACTACACAGATACGCAGTATTTT,CSGSGTGDYTDTQYF
TRBV30,TRBD2,NA,16,TRBJ2-1,TGTGCCTGGAGTCCTCGACTAGCGGGGGGGTCCAGTGAGCAGTTCTTC,CAWSPRLAGGSSEQFF
TRBV9,TRBD1,NA,14,TRBJ2-7,TGTGCCAGCAGTCCAAGGGACAGCCGCTACGAGCAGTACTTC,CASSPRDSRYEQYF
TRBV21-1,NA,NA,19,TRBJ2-3,TGTGCCAGCAGCAAAATTAACAGATTCTCTCCCCATAGCACAGATACGCAGTATTTT,CASSKINRFSPHSTDTQYF
TRBV5-1,TRBD2,NA,14,TRBJ2-7,TGCGCCAGCAGCGTGACTAGCGAGGCCTACGAGCAGTACTTC,CASSVTSEAYEQYF
TRBV27,TRBD1,NA,18,TRBJ1-5,TGTGCCAGCAGTTTATCGTGGACAGGGGTTTATAGCAATCAGCCCCAGCATTTT,CASSLSWTGVYSNQPQHF
TRBV2,NA,few,16,TRBJ2-7,TGTGCCAGCAGGCCTAGAACGGCGGGGACGGCCTACGAGCAGTACTTC,CASRPRTAGTAYEQYF
TRBV4-3,NA,once,14,TRBJ2-2,TGCGCCAGCAGCCAACCCCTGTCGACCGGGGAGCTGTTTTTT,CASSQPLSTGELFF
TRBV6-1,NA,NA,14,TRBJ1-6,TGTGCCAGCACCAAGGAGGGCTATAATTCACCCCTCCACTTT,CASTKEGYNSPLHF
TRBV6-1,NA,NA,14,TRBJ2-3,TGTGCCAGCCTCCCGTGGCGGTCCACAGATACGCAGTATTTT,CASLPWRSTDTQYF
TRBV6-5,TRBD1,NA,15,TRBJ1-1,TGTGCCAGCAGTTACGGGGGACAGGGCCTCACTGAAGCTTTCTTT,CASSYGGQGLTEAFF
TRBV7-9,NA,NA,12,TRBJ1-2,TGTGCCAGCAGCTTCTCCGGCGGGGGCTACACCTTC,CASSFSGGGYTF
TRBV18,NA,NA,13,TRBJ2-5,TGTGCCAGCTCATCTCGACCGGGAGAGACCCAGTACTTC,CASSSRPGETQYF
TRBV13,TRBD2,few,14,TRBJ2-7,TGTGCCAGCAATAGCGGGGGGGCAGTTTACGAGCAGTACTTC,CASNSGGAVYEQYF
TRBV6-1,TRBD1,few,12,TRBJ1-5,TGTGCCAGCAGGCATACAGGGGAGCCCCAGCATTTT,CASRHTGEPQHF
TRBV7-9,TRBD1,NA,13,TRBJ2-7,TGTGCCAGCACCATAGGGGGCGTCTACGAGCAGTACTTC,CASTIGGVYEQYF
TRBV14,NA,few,14,TRBJ1-2,TGTGCCAGCAGCCAAGATCTTAACAGCTATGGCTACACCTTC,CASSQDLNSYGYTF
TRBV7-2,NA,NA,16,TRBJ2-7,TGTGCCAGCAGCAGTCTCGGGTTCTTAAACCCCTACGAGCAGTACTTC,CASSSLGFLNPYEQYF
TRBV5-8,TRBD1,few,17,TRBJ2-7,TGTGCCAGCACGATCTTATACAGGGGTCCTAGCTCCTACGAGCAGTACTTC,CASTILYRGPSSYEQYF
TRBV25-1,NA,few,13,TRBJ1-1,TGTGCCAGCAGAGACACAGGGAAGAGGAGAGCTTTCTTT,CASRDTGKRRAFF
TRBV7-6,NA,once,14,TRBJ2-1,TGTGCCAGCAGCTCAACTCTAGGTTCTGTTGAGCAGTTCTTC,CASSSTLGSVEQFF
TRBV5-4,TRBD2,NA,15,TRBJ2-1,TGTGCCACATCTAGCGGGGGGCTCTCCTACAATGAGCAGTTCTTC,CATSSGGLSYNEQFF
TRBV5-1,NA,NA,16,TRBJ2-3,TGCGCCAGCAGCATACAGGGCGTTGTCGGCACAGATACGCAGTATTTT,CASSIQGVVGTDTQYF